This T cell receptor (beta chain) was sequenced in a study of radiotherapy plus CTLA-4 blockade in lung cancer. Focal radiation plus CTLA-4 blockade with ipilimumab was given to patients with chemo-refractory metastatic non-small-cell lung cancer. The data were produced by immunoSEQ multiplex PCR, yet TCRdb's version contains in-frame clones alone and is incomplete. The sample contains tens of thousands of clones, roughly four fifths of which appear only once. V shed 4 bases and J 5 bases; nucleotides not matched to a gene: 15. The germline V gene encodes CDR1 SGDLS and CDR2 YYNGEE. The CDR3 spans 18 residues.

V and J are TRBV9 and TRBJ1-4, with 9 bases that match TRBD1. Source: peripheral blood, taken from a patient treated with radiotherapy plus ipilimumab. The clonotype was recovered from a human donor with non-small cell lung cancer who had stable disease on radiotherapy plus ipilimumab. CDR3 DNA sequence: TGTGCCAGCAGCCCGGTGCTCCCGGGACAGGGATTAAATGAAAAACTGTTTTTT. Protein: CASSPVLPGQGLNEKLFF. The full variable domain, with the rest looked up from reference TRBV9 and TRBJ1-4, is DSGVTQTPKHLITATGQRVTLRCSPRSGDLSVYWYQQSLDQGLQFLIQYYNGEERAKGNILERFSAQQFPDLHSELNLSSLELGDSALYFCASSPVLPGQGLNEKLFFGSGTQLSVL.